The subject of this entry is one TCR beta chain. Its antigen is unidentified. This record comes from a study of cytomegalovirus exposure and HLA in healthy donors. Study-wide points: Whilst most TCR sequences proved rare, a subset of public TCRs occurred across many donors.

The assay was immunoSEQ multiplex PCR, and TCRdb's table has in-frame clones only and misses some. In the table there are 90,000 to 150,000 clones, 85% of which are singletons. Germline CDR1 reads SGHNT; CDR2 reads YYREEE (reference sequence). The V end lost 2 bases, the J end lost 0 bases, and 14 bases lay between the germline ends. The CDR3 has 16 residues. The sample was PBMCs. The source of this sequence is a woman in her twenties or thirties in good health and CMV-seronegative. The J gene is TRBJ1-2, the V gene TRBV5-4; D is possibly TRBD1 (5 bases). DNA for the CDR3: TGTGCCAGCAGCTTAGGACGACAGCGAGCTAACTATGGCTACACCTTC. Residues: CASSLGRQRANYGYTF. The full variable domain, with the rest looked up from reference TRBV5-4 and TRBJ1-2, is ETGVTQSPTHLIKTRGQQVTLRCSSQSGHNTVSWYQQALGQGPQFIFQYYREEENGRGNFPPRFSGLQFPNYSSELNVNALELDDSALYLCASSLGRQRANYGYTFGSGTRLTVV.